The present T cell receptor beta chain was sequenced within a study of immune cell composition in non-small cell lung cancer. About the research overall: Histologic subtype was mainly adenocarcinoma or squamous cell carcinoma.

Sequencing was performed with immunoSEQ multiplex PCR; in TCRdb, only in-frame clones are kept and a portion is missing. The table records roughly 980 clones, about 71% of them present only once. Normal lung was sampled as far from the tumour as possible, at least 3 cm. The receptor was isolated from a human donor with non-small cell lung cancer. Sequenced input: non-adjacent lung tissue.

The CDR3 DNA sequence: TGTGCCAGCAGCCAAGGCAGGAATGGCTACACCTTC. Its protein product is CASSQGRNGYTF. The rearrangement uses TRBV14 and TRBJ1-2, with D hard to call. The CDR3 sequence is 12 residues long. CDR1 is SGHDN, CDR2 FVKESK, per germline. V lost 1 base and J 6 bases, leaving 6 bases between the germline ends.